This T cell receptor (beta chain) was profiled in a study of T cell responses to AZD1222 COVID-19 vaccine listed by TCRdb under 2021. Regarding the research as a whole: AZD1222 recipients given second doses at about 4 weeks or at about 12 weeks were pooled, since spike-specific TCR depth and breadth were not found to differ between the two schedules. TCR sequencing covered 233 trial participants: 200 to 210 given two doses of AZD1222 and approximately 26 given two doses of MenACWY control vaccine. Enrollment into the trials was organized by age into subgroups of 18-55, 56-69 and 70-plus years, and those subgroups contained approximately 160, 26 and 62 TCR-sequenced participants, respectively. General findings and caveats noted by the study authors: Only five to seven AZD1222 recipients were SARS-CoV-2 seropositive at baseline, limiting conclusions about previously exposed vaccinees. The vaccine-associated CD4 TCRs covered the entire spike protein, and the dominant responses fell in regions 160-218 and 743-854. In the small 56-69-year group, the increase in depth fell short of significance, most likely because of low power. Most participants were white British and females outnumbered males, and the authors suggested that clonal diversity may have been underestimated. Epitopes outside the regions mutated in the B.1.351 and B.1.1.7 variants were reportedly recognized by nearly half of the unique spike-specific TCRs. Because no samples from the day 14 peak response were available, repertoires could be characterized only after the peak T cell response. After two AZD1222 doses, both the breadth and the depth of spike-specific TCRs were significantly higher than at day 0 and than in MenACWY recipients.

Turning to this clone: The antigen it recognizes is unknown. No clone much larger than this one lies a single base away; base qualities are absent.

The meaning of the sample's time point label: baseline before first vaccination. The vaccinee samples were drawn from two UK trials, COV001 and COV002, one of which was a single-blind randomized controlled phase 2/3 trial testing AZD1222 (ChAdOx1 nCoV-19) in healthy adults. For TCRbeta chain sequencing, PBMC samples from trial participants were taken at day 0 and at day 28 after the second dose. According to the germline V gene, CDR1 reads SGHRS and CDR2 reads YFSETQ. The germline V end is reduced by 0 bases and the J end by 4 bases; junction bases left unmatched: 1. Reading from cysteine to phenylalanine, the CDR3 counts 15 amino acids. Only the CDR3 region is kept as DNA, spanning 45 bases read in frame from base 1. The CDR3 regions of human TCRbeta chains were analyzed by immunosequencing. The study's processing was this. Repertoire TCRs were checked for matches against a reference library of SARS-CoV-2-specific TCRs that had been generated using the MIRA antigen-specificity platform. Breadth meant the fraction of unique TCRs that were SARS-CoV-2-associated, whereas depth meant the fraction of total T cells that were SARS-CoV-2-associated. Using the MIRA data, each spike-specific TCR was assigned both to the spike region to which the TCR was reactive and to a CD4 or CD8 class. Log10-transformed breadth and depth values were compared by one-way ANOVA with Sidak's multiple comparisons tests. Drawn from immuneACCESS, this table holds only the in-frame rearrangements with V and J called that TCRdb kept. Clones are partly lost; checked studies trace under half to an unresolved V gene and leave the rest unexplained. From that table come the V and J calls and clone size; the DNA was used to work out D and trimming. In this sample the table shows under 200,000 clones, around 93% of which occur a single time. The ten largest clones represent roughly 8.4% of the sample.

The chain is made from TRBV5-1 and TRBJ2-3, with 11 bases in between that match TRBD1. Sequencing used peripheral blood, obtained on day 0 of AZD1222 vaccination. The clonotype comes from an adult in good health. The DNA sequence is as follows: TGCGCCAGCAGCTTGGAGGGACAGGGGGCAGATACGCAGTATTTT. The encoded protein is CASSLEGQGADTQYF.